Listed here are 19 T cell receptor beta chains from one sample, sequenced in a study of shared T cell receptors in the human thymus. TCRdb keeps only in-frame clones here, not all; method: immunoSEQ multiplex PCR. The table includes roughly 700,000 clones, around 87% detected once. The same specimen was also included in a second study, on human thymus T cells.

Sequencing was performed on thymocytes. The receptors were sampled from a boy less than two years old with a congenital heart defect.

The genes are TRBV19 and TRBJ1-2, with D tentatively TRBD1 (6 bases). Trimming left V 5 bases short and J 8 bases short, with 15 bases between. CDR1 and CDR2 from the germline V gene are LNHDA and SQIVND (reference sequence). The CDR3 has 13 amino acids. CDR3 region: CASSSNRQEGYTF. The CDR3 DNA sequence: TGTGCCAGTAGTTCAAACCGACAGGAGGGCTACACCTTC.

The chain combines TRBV27 with TRBJ2-7, with 7 nucleotides matching TRBD2. CDR3 size: 17 residues. The ends lost 0 bases at V and 2 bases at J; junction bases unmatched: 10. Germline CDR1 is MNHEY and CDR2 is SMNVEV (reference sequence). This CDR3 reads CASSLSFGLGGAYEQYF. The CDR3 DNA reads TGTGCCAGCAGTTTATCCTTCGGGCTGGGGGGGGCCTACGAGCAGTACTTC.

The chain carries TRBV10-2 and TRBJ2-7; 7 bases line up with TRBD1. The CDR3 is 14 residues long. The germline CDR1 and CDR2 sequences are WSHSY and SAAADI. V lost 8 bases and J lost 0; bases outside the gene matches: 7. CDR3 bases: TGCGCCAGCTCGAAGGGGGCGTTCTCCTACGAGCAGTACTTC. It encodes CASSKGAFSYEQYF.

The chain carries TRBV25-1 and TRBJ2-5; TRBD2 agrees at 10 bases. The J segment lost 2 bases and the V segment lost 4 bases, leaving 10 bases of the junction unmatched. The CDR3 loop spans 17 amino acids. Germline V gene data show CDR1 as MGHDK and CDR2 as SYGVNS. The CDR3 reads CASSARAGTSAQETQYF. The DNA for the CDR3 is TGTGCCAGCAGTGCACGGGCCGGGACTAGCGCTCAAGAGACCCAGTACTTC.

V is TRBV5-1 and J is TRBJ2-7; D is ambiguous. The CDR3 runs 15 residues. Germline V gene sequence: CDR1 SGHRS, CDR2 YFSETQ. Trimming cost V 0 bases and J 6 bases, with 16 bases left between them. The CDR3 DNA reads as TGCGCCAGCAGCTTGGGGGCAGTCCCGCCCGGCGAGCAGTACTTC. It yields the protein CASSLGAVPPGEQYF.

This clone was counted a single time. This sequence joins TRBV5-6 and TRBJ2-2; 11 bases are shared with TRBD1. Germline lookup yields CDR1 SGHDT and CDR2 YYEEEE. V lost 6 bases and J lost 5; bases outside the gene matches: 12. This CDR3 contains 17 residues. CDR3 sequence reads: CASTRVPGTGGTGELFF. CDR3 DNA: TGTGCCAGCACCCGAGTTCCCGGGACAGGGGGTACCGGGGAGCTGTTTTTT.

The chain links TRBV10-3 to TRBJ2-3; no clear D. The germline V and J ends were trimmed by 0 bases and 3 bases, with 7 bases remaining between them. This CDR3 contains 14 residues. Germline CDR1 and CDR2: ENHRY and SYGVKD. The CDR3 DNA is TGTGCCATCAGTGAGTCGAGCGAAACAGATACGCAGTATTTT. The encoded protein is CAISESSETDTQYF.

The chain joins TRBV5-6 to TRBJ1-5; 8 bases are shared with TRBD1. CDR3 size: 16 residues. V gave up 2 bases and J gave up 7 bases; unmatched junction bases: 11. Per germline, CDR1 SGHDT and CDR2 YYEEEE. The chain's CDR3 is CASSLRTGQWGQPQHF. For the CDR3, the DNA is TGTGCCAGCAGCTTACGGACAGGGCAATGGGGACAGCCCCAGCATTTT.

The rearrangement joins TRBV28 to TRBJ2-5, with 9 bases that match TRBD1. The germline CDR1 and CDR2 sequences are MDHEN and SYDVKM. V gave up 6 bases and J gave up 5 bases; unmatched junction bases: 13. The CDR3 consists of 16 residues. The CDR3 DNA is TGTGCCAGCAGCACCCCCCGGGACAGGGAGTGGGAGACCCAGTACTTC. It encodes CASSTPRDREWETQYF.

This chain links TRBV2 with TRBJ2-1; 7 bases map to TRBD2. The ends lost 1 base at V and 5 bases at J; junction bases unmatched: 8. Germline CDR1 is SNHLY and CDR2 is FYNNEI. The CDR3 contains 16 residues. Here the CDR3 reads CASSEGGGSGNNEQFF. CDR3 nucleotides: TGTGCCAGCAGTGAAGGGGGCGGGAGTGGCAACAATGAGCAGTTCTTC.

J is TRBJ2-7 and V is TRBV27; D perhaps matches TRBD2 (6 bases). V lost 5 bases, J lost 12 bases, and 17 bases lay in between. Germline lookup yields CDR1 MNHEY and CDR2 SMNVEV (reference sequence). CDR3 length: 12 amino acids. The CDR3 spells CASSPKSGSGYF. The CDR3 coding sequence is TGTGCCAGCAGTCCCAAGAGCGGTAGCGGGTACTTC.

The chain recombines TRBV6-4 with TRBJ2-1; TRBD2 is a possible D gene (5 bases). The CDR3 covers 12 residues. V was cut by 8 bases and J by 4 bases, with 9 bases left in between. Germline loops: CDR1 MRHNA, CDR2 SNTAGT. In DNA form, the CDR3 reads TGTGCCAGCCGAGGAGGATACAATGAGCAGTTCTTC. The encoded protein is CASRGGYNEQFF.

V is TRBV5-1 and J is TRBJ2-1, with a tentative D call TRBD1 (5 bases). Germline V gives CDR1 SGHRS, CDR2 YFSETQ. V gave up 0 bases and J gave up 13 bases, with 17 bases separating them. The CDR3 runs 14 residues. CDR3: CASSLAPRDTTQFF. CDR3 nucleotide sequence: TGCGCCAGCAGCTTGGCTCCCAGGGATACTACTCAGTTCTTC.

The V and J genes are TRBV29-1 and TRBJ1-2, with a tentative D call TRBD1 (5 bases). CDR3 size: 17 residues. V shed 3 bases and J shed 3 bases, with 23 bases lying between them. Germline values: CDR1 SQVTM, CDR2 ANQGSEA. The CDR3 reads CSVDSGRDPGRDYGYTF. CDR3 nucleotide sequence: TGCAGCGTTGATTCGGGCCGGGACCCCGGGAGGGACTATGGCTACACCTTC.

The rearrangement links TRBV7-6 to TRBJ2-7; weak D call: TRBD1 (5 bases). The germline V and J ends were trimmed by 3 bases and 4 bases, with 22 bases remaining between them. Germline loops: CDR1 SGHVS, CDR2 FNYEAQ. The CDR3 sequence is 17 residues long. The CDR3 nucleotides are TGTGCCAGCAGCTTGTCGCAGGGCGCGGTCCCTAGGTACGAGCAGTACTTC. Amino acid sequence: CASSLSQGAVPRYEQYF.

This clone has just a few counts. The V call is TRBV19, the J call TRBJ1-2, with 8 bases lining up with TRBD1. The CDR3 has 15 amino acids. The germline V gene encodes CDR1 LNHDA and CDR2 SQIVND (reference sequence). The V segment lost 5 bases and the J segment 3 bases; nucleotides outside the gene matches: 8. The CDR3 sequence is CASSVPRGPDYGYTF. Written as DNA, the CDR3 is TGTGCCAGTAGTGTCCCCAGGGGGCCGGACTATGGCTACACCTTC.

J is TRBJ2-7 and V is TRBV5-1, with 7 positions matching TRBD2. Germline V lookup: CDR1 SGHRS, CDR2 YFSETQ. V shed 0 bases and J 1 base; nucleotides not matched to a gene: 7. The CDR3 contains 16 residues. CDR3 sequence: CASSLAGGTPSYEQYF. The CDR3 DNA sequence: TGCGCCAGCAGCTTGGCCGGGGGGACTCCTTCCTACGAGCAGTACTTC.

This clone was counted a single time. The rearrangement links TRBV7-7 to TRBJ2-5, with 12 bases fitting TRBD2. The junction had 5 bases not matched to a gene; V was cut back by 1 base and J by 5 bases. Germline loops: CDR1 SSHAT, CDR2 FNYEAQ (reference sequence). This CDR3 contains 16 residues. The CDR3, as DNA: TGTGCCAGCAGCTTAGGACTAGCGGGAGAGGTGGAGACCCAGTACTTC. This codes for CASSLGLAGEVETQYF.

V gene TRBV19 combines with J gene TRBJ2-1, with TRBD2 matching 8 bases. Germline CDR1 reads LNHDA; CDR2 reads SQIVND (reference sequence). This CDR3 has 15 residues. After removal of 3 bases from V and 0 bases from J, the junction contained 1 base not matched to a gene. In DNA form, the CDR3 reads TGTGCCAGTAGTATGAGCGGGAGCTCCTACAATGAGCAGTTCTTC. This encodes CASSMSGSSYNEQFF. Based on the CDR3 plus reference TRBV19 and TRBJ2-1, the full variable domain is DGGITQSPKYLFRKEGQNVTLSCEQNLNHDAMYWYRQDPGQGLRLIYYSQIVNDFQKGDIAEGYSVSREKKESFPLTVTSAQKNPTAFYLCASSMSGSSYNEQFFGPGTRLTVL.